This paragraph reports one TCR beta chain. What it binds is not known. The sample comes from a study of blood T cells in healthy people across ages. The second PCR ran about 7 to 12 cycles with a sample-barcoded 5' primer and J-beta primers. TCRdb processed the 5' RACE reads anew with MiXCR; each CDR3 protein has one entry. The sample has about 1,600,000 distinct CDR3 sequences, around two fifths seen once. Findings and caveats of the study: Expanded clonotype changes were possibly confounded by unknown donor CMV status. Diversity was estimated from one million T cells, and these estimates were considered underestimates. Getting older went along with TCR beta diversity per million T cells dropping roughly linearly.

This TCR was recovered from a woman under 30 in good health. The sample consisted of blood.

CDR3 sequence reads: CASSLSGTGINEQFF. The CDR3 DNA reads TGCGCCAGCAGCTTGAGTGGGACAGGAATTAATGAGCAGTTCTTC. V usage is TRBV5-1 and J usage is TRBJ2-1; 8 bases map to TRBD1. Germline V CDR1 and CDR2: SGHRS, YFSETQ. The J segment lost 7 bases and the V segment lost 1 base, leaving 7 bases of the junction unmatched. This CDR3 has 15 amino acids. Supplemented by reference TRBV5-1 and TRBJ2-1, the full variable domain reads KAGVTQTPRYLIKTRGQQVTLSCSPISGHRSVSWYQQTPGQGLQFLFEYFSETQRNKGNFPGRFSGRQFSNSRSEMNVSTLELGDSALYLCASSLSGTGINEQFFGPGTRLTVL.